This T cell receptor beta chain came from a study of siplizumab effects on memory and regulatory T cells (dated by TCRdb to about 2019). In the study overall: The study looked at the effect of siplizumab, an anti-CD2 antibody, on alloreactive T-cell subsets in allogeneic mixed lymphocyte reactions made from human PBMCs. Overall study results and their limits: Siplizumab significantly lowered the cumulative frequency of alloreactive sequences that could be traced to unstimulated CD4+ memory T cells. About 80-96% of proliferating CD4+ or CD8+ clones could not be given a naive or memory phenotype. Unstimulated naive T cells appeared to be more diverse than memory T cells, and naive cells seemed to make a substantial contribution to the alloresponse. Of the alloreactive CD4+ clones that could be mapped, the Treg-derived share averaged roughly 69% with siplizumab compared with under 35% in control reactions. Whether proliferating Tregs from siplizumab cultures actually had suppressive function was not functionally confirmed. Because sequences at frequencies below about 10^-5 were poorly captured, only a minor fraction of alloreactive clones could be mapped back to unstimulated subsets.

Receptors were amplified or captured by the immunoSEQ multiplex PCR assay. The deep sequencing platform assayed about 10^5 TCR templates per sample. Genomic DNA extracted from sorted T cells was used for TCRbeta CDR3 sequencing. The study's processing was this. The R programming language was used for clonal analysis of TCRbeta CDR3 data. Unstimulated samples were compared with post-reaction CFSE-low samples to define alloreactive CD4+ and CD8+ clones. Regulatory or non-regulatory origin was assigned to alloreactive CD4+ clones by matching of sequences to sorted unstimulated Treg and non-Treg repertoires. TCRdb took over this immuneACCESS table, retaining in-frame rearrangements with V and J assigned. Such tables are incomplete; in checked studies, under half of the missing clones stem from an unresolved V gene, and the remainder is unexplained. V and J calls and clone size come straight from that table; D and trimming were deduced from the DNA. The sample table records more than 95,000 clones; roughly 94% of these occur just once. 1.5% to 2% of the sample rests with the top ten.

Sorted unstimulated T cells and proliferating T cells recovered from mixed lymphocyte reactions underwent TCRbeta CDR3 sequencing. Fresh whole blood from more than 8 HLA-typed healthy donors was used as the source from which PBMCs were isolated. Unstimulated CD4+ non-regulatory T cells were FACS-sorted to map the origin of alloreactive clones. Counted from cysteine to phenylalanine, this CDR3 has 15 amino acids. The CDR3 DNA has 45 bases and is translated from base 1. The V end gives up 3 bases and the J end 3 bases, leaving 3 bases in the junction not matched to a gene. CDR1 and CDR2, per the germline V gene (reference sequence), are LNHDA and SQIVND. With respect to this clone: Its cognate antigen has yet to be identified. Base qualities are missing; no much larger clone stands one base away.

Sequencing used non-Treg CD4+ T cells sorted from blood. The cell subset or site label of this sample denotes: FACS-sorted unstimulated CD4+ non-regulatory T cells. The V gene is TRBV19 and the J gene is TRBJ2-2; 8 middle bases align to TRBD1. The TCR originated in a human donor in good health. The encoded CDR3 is CASSIQGADTGELFF. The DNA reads TGTGCCAGTAGTATTCAGGGGGCGGACACCGGGGAGCTGTTTTTT.